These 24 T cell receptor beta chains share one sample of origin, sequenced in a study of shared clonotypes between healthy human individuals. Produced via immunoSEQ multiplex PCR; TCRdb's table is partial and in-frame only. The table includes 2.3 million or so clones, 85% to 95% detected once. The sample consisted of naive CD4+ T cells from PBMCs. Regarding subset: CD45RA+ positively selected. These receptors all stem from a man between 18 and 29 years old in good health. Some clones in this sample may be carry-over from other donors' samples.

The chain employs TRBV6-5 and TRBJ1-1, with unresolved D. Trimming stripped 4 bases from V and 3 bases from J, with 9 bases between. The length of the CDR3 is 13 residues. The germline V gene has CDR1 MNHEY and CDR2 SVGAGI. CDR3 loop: CASSFEAYTEAFF. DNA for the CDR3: TGTGCCAGCAGTTTCGAGGCTTACACTGAAGCTTTCTTT.

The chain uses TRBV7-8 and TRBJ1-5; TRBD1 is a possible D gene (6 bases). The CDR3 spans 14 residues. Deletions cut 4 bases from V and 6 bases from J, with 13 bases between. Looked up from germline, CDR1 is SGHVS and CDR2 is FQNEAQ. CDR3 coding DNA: TGTGCCAGCAGCTCGGACAGCCTTCCTCAGCCCCAGCATTTT. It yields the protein CASSSDSLPQPQHF.

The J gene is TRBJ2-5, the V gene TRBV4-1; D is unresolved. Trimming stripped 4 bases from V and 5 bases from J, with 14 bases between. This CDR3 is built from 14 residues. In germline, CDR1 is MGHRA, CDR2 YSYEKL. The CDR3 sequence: CASSPPGAWETQYF. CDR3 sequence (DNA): TGCGCCAGCAGCCCTCCCGGCGCGTGGGAGACCCAGTACTTC.

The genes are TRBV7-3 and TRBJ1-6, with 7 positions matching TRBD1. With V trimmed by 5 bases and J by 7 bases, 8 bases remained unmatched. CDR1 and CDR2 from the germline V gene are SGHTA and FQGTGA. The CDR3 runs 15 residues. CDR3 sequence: CASSLSTGWNSPLHF. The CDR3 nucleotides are TGTGCCAGCAGCCTTTCGACAGGGTGGAATTCACCCCTCCACTTT.

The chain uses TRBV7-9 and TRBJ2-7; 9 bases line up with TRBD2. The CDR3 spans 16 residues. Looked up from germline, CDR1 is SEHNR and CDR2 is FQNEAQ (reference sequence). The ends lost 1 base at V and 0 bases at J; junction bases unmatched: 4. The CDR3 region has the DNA TGTGCCAGCAGCTTAGGGTCTAGCGGGGTCTCCTACGAGCAGTACTTC. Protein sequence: CASSLGSSGVSYEQYF.

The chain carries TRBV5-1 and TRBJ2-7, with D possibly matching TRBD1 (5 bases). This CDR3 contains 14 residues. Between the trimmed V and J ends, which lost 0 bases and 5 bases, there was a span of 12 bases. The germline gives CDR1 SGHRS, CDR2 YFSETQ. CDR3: CASSLDGQGNEQYF. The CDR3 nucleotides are TGCGCCAGCAGCTTGGATGGGCAGGGAAACGAGCAGTACTTC.

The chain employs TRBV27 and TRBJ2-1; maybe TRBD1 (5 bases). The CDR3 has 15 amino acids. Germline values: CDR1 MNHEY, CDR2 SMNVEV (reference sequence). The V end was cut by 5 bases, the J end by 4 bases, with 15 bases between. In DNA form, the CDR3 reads TGTGCCAGCAGTCTCAGGGTCCCGCAGTACAATGAGCAGTTCTTC. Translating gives CASSLRVPQYNEQFF.

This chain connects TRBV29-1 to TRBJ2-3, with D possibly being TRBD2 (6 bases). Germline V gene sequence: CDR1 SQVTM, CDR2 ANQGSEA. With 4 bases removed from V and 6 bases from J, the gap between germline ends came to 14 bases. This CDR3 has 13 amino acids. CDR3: CSVGGTSRDTQYF. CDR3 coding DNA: TGCAGCGTTGGTGGTACTAGCCGCGATACGCAGTATTTT.

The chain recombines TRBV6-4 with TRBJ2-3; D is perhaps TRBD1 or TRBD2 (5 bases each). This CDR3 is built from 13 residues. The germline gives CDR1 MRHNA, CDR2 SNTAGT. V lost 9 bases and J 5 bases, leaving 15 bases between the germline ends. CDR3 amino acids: CASFMVGVDTQYF. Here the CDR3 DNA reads TGTGCCAGTTTTATGGTGGGGGTAGATACGCAGTATTTT.

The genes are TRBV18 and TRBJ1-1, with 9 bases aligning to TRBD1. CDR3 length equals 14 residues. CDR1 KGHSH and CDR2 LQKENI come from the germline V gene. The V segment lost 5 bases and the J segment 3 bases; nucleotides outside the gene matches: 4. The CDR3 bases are TGTGCCAGCTCAATACAGGGGGCGGACACTGAAGCTTTCTTT. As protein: CASSIQGADTEAFF.

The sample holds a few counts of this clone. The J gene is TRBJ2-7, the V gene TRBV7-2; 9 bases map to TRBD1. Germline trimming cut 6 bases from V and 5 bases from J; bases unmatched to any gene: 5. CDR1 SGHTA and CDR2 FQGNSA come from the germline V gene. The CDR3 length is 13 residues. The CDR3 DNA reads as TGTGCCAGCAGTGCGGACAGGGGCGACGAGCAGTACTTC. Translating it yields CASSADRGDEQYF.

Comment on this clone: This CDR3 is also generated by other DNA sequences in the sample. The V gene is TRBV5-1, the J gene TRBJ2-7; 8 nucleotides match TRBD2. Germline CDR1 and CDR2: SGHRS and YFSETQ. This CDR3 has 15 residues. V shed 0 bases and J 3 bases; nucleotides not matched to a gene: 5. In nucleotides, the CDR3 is TGCGCCAGCAGCTTGGCCGCGGGAGGATACTACGAGCAGTACTTC. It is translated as CASSLAAGGYYEQYF.

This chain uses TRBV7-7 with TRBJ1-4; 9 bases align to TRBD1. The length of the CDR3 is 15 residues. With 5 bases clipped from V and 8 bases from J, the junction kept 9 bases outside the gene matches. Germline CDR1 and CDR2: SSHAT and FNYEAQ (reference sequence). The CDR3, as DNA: TGTGCCAGCAGCCCACAGGGGGCCGGAGGGGAAAAACTGTTTTTT. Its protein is CASSPQGAGGEKLFF.

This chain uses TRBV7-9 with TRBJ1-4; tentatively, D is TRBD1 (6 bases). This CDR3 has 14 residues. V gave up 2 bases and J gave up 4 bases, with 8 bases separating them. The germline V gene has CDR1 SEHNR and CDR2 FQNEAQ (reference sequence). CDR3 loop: CASSLTGINEKLFF. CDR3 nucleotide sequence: TGTGCCAGCAGCTTAACAGGGATTAATGAAAAACTGTTTTTT.

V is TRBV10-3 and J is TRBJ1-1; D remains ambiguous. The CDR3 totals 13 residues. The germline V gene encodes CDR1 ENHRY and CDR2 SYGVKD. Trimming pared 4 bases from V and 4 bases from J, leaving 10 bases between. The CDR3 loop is CAISAPPFTEAFF. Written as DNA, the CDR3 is TGTGCCATCAGTGCACCTCCCTTCACTGAAGCTTTCTTT.

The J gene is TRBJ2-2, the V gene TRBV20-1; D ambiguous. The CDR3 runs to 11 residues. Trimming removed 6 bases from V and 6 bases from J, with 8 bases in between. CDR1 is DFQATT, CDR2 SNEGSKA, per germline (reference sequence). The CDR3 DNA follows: TGCAGTGCGGACCGGTCCGGGGAGCTGTTTTTT. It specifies CSADRSGELFF.

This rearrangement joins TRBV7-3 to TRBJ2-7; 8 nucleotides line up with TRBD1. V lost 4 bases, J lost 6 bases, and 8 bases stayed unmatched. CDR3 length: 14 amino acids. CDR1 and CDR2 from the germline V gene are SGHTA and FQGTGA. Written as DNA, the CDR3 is TGTGCCAGCAGCTACTCAGGACAGGGTAGCGAGCAGTACTTC. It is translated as CASSYSGQGSEQYF.

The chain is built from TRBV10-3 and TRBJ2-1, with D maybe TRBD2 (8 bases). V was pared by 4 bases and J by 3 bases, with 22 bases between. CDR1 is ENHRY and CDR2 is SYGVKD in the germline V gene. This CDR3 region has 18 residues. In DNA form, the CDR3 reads TGTGCCATCAGTGGACCGACAGGGAGTGGGACTAGCTACAATGAGCAGTTCTTC. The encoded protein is CAISGPTGSGTSYNEQFF.

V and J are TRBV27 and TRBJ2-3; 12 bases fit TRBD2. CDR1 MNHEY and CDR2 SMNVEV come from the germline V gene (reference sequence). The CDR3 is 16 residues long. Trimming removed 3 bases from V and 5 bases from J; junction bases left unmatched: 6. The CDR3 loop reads CASSFLAGGTLDTQYF. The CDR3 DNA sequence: TGTGCCAGCAGTTTCCTAGCGGGAGGGACTTTAGATACGCAGTATTTT.

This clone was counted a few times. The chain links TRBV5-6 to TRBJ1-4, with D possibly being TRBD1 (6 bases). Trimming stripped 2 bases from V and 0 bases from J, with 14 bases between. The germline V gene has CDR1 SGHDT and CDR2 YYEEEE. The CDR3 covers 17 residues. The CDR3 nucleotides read TGTGCCAGCAGCTTAGAACAGGGCTCTGCAACTAATGAAAAACTGTTTTTT. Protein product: CASSLEQGSATNEKLFF.

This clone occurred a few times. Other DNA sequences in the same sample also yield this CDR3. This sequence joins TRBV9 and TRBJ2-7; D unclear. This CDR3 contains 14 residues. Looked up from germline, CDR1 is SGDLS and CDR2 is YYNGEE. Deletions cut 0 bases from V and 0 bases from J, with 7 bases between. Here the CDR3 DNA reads TGTGCCAGCAGCGTAGGGCCGGGCTCCTACGAGCAGTACTTC. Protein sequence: CASSVGPGSYEQYF.

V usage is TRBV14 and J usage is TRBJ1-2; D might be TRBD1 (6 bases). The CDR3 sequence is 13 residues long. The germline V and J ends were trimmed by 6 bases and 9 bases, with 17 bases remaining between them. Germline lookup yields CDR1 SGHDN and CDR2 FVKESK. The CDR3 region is CASRSPGTSSYTF. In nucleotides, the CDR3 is TGTGCCAGCAGATCTCCCGGGACATCTAGCTACACCTTC.

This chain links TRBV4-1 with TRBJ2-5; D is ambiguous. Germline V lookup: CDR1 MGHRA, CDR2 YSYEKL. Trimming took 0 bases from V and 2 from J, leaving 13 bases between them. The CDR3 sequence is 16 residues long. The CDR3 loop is CASSQDGIGPQETQYF. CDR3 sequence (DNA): TGCGCCAGCAGCCAAGATGGGATTGGCCCGCAAGAGACCCAGTACTTC.

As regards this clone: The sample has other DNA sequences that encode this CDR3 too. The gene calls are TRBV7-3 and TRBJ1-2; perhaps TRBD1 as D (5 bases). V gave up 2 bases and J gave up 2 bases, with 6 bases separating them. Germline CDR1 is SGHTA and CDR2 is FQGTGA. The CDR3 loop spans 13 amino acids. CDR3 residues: CASSLGGNYGYTF. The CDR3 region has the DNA TGTGCCAGCAGCTTAGGGGGAAACTATGGCTACACCTTC.